This T cell receptor (beta chain) was captured in a study of T cell changes during pregnancy in multiple sclerosis. The germline V gene has CDR1 ENHRY and CDR2 SYGVKD. V was trimmed by 5 bases and J by 8 bases, leaving 15 bases between them. CDR3 length equals 14 residues. Data came from immunoSEQ multiplex PCR; TCRdb stores just in-frame clones and leaves some out. The data contain under 35,000 clones, about 91% of them singletons. The clonotype was recovered from a female donor with multiple sclerosis, enrolled in a pregnancy study. The input for sequencing was CD8+ T cells from peripheral blood mononuclear cells, taken in the second trimester of pregnancy. The chain links TRBV10-3 to TRBJ2-2, with D possibly TRBD2 on 5 matching bases. The CDR3 spells CAISFGGVAGELFF. The CDR3 DNA is TGTGCCATCAGTTTTGGAGGCGTTGCAGGGGAGCTGTTTTTT.